Following are 13 T cell receptor beta chains from one sample sequenced in a study of blood T cell repertoires in COVID-19. Profiled with immunoSEQ multiplex PCR; TCRdb holds only in-frame clones, not every one. There are around 290,000 clones in the sample; more than 70% occur only once, and approximately 2% lies in the top ten. Material for sequencing was PBMCs or T cells enriched from blood (not recorded which). These receptors came from a woman aged 55-70 years in a cohort exposed to, infected with or recovered from COVID-19 (not recorded which).

This CDR3 reads CASSPLNRGEEKLFF. CDR3 DNA: TGTGCCAGCAGCCCATTAAACCGGGGAGAGGAAAAACTGTTTTTT. The chain uses TRBV13 and TRBJ1-4; D remains unclear. Deletions cut 5 bases from V and 8 bases from J, with 18 bases between. CDR1 and CDR2 from the germline V gene are PRHDT and FYEKMQ (reference sequence). The CDR3 sequence is 15 residues long.

On this clone itself: The same CDR3 also results from other DNA sequences found in this sample. The V and J genes are TRBV28 and TRBJ1-5, with 9 bases aligning to TRBD1. The CDR3 covers 15 residues. V gave up 6 bases and J gave up 4 bases; unmatched junction bases: 7. Germline assignment: CDR1 MDHEN and CDR2 SYDVKM. The CDR3: CASRPTGGGNQPQHF. In nucleotides, the CDR3 is TGTGCCAGCAGACCGACAGGGGGGGGAAATCAGCCCCAGCATTTT. Combining the CDR3 with reference TRBV28 and TRBJ1-5 gives the whole variable domain DVKVTQSSRYLVKRTGEKVFLECVQDMDHENMFWYRQDPGLGLRLIYFSYDVKMKEKGDIPEGYSVSREKKERFSLILESASTNQTSMYLCASRPTGGGNQPQHFGDGTRLSIL.

This clone has only one observation. V usage is TRBV10-3 and J usage is TRBJ2-1; D possibly corresponds to TRBD1 (6 bases). V dropped 5 bases and J dropped 8 bases, with 19 bases sitting between them. CDR3 size: 15 residues. Germline V CDR1 and CDR2: ENHRY, SYGVKD. CDR3 protein: CAISLAEAGAHEQFF. CDR3 nucleotides: TGTGCCATCAGTCTGGCGGAGGCAGGGGCTCATGAGCAGTTCTTC.

The chain links TRBV15 to TRBJ2-5, with D tentatively TRBD2 (6 bases). V was clipped by 7 bases and J by 5 bases, with 17 bases between them. Germline V gene data show CDR1 as LNHNV and CDR2 as YYDKDF (reference sequence). The CDR3 contains 14 residues. This CDR3 is CATTAARRDETQYF. As DNA, the CDR3 is TGTGCCACCACCGCAGCGAGGAGGGACGAGACCCAGTACTTC.

A few counts support this clone. The chain uses TRBV7-8 and TRBJ2-2, with a weak D call TRBD2 (6 bases). Germline assignment: CDR1 SGHVS and CDR2 FQNEAQ. This CDR3 has 13 amino acids. V gave up 11 bases and J gave up 2 bases, with 12 bases separating them. CDR3 protein: CAEGLVNTGELFF. Here the CDR3 DNA reads TGTGCCGAGGGACTGGTTAACACCGGGGAGCTGTTTTTT.

The chain recombines TRBV10-3 with TRBJ1-5, with a possible D match to TRBD1 (5 bases). CDR3 length: 14 amino acids. Trimming shortened V by 10 bases and J by 1 base, and 14 bases separated the two germline ends. Germline V gene sequence: CDR1 ENHRY, CDR2 SYGVKD. The CDR3 nucleotides read TGTGCCAGCCAAACAGGTAACAGCAATCAGCCCCAGCATTTT. Its translation: CASQTGNSNQPQHF.

Concerning this clone itself: In the same sample, other DNA sequences code for this CDR3. The chain employs TRBV3-1 (or the pseudogene TRBV3-2) and TRBJ2-3; TRBD1 aligns across 7 bases. Germline V gene lookup returns CDR1 LGHDT and CDR2 YNNKEL (reference sequence). Trimming removed 6 bases from V and 1 base from J; junction bases left unmatched: 7. CDR3 length: 15 residues. CDR3 protein: CASSPRGRGTDTQYF. The CDR3 DNA reads TGTGCCAGCAGTCCTAGGGGGCGCGGCACAGATACGCAGTATTTT.

With regard to this clone: The same CDR3 also results from other DNA sequences found in this sample. This chain joins TRBV10-2 and TRBJ2-5; TRBD2 matches at 8 bases. Germline assignment: CDR1 WSHSY and CDR2 SAAADI. There are 15 residues in the CDR3. J was trimmed by 5 bases and V by 7 bases; bases with no gene match: 12. CDR3 protein: CASTPGGAGRETQYF. DNA for the CDR3: TGCGCCAGCACTCCGGGGGGGGCTGGGAGGGAGACCCAGTACTTC.

V is TRBV7-9 and J is TRBJ1-6; a possible D gene is TRBD1 (6 bases). The germline CDR1 and CDR2 sequences are SEHNR and FQNEAQ (reference sequence). CDR3 length: 15 amino acids. Trimming shortened V by 5 bases and J by 9 bases, and 17 bases separated the two germline ends. CDR3: CASSGPGTNGSPLHF. CDR3 nucleotides: TGTGCCAGCAGCGGTCCCGGGACAAACGGTTCACCCCTCCACTTT. Full variable domain (remainder filled in from reference TRBV7-9 and TRBJ1-6): DTGVSQNPRHKITKRGQNVTFRCDPISEHNRLYWYRQTLGQGPEFLTYFQNEAQLEKSRLLSDRFSAERPKGSFSTLEIQRTEQGDSAMYLCASSGPGTNGSPLHFGNGTRLTVT.

This clone turned up a few times. The same CDR3 can be traced to other DNA sequences in this sample. The CDR3 is CASRAGTGGEKLFF. CDR3 bases: TGTGCCAGCCGTGCCGGGACAGGGGGGGAAAAACTGTTTTTT. The chain links TRBV28 to TRBJ1-4; TRBD1 aligns across 11 bases. The germline V gene has CDR1 MDHEN and CDR2 SYDVKM. This CDR3 contains 14 residues. V lost 8 bases to trimming and J lost 8 bases; unmatched junction nucleotides: 7.

The chain links TRBV25-1 to TRBJ1-4, with D unclear. V was cut by 3 bases and J by 7 bases, with 15 bases left in between. Per germline, CDR1 MGHDK and CDR2 SYGVNS. The CDR3 totals 15 residues. This CDR3 reads CASSDLGSGGEKLFF. CDR3 in DNA: TGTGCCAGCAGTGATCTCGGGTCTGGAGGTGAAAAACTGTTTTTT.

The chain combines TRBV7-8 with TRBJ2-6, with D perhaps TRBD1 (5 bases). Trimming left V 0 bases short and J 0 bases short, with 18 bases between. This CDR3 spans 20 amino acids. CDR1 and CDR2 from the germline V gene are SGHVS and FQNEAQ. Here the CDR3 DNA reads TGTGCCAGCAGCTTAGCGCTGAAGATGACAGCTTTCTCTGGGGCCAACGTCCTGACTTTC. Translated: CASSLALKMTAFSGANVLTF.

In its sample, this clone was seen a few times. This chain uses TRBV30 with TRBJ2-3; 9 nucleotides align to TRBD1. Germline CDR1 reads GTSNPN; CDR2 reads SVGIG (reference sequence). CDR3 size: 14 residues. With 5 bases clipped from V and 6 bases from J, the junction kept 9 bases outside the gene matches. CDR3 in DNA: TGTGCCTGGGCCACAGGGGGCAAGGCTGATACGCAGTATTTT. Its protein product is CAWATGGKADTQYF. Using reference TRBV30 and TRBJ2-3 for the parts outside the CDR3, the full variable domain is SQTIHQWPATLVQPVGSPLSLECTVEGTSNPNLYWYRQAAGRGLQLLFYSVGIGQISSEVPQNLSASRPQDRQFILSSKKLLLSDSGFYLCAWATGGKADTQYFGPGTRLTVL.